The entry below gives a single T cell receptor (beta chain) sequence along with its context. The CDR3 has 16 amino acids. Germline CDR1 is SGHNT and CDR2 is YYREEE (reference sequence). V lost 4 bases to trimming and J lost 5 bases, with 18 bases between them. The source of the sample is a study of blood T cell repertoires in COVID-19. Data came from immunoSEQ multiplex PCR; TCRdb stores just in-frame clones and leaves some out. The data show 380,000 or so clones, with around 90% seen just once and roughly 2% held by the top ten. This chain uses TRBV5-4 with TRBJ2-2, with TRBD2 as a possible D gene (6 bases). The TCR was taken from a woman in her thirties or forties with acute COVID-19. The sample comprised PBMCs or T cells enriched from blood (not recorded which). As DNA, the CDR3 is TGTGCCAGCAGCCCCCCTACGGCGGGGCGGACCGGGGAGCTGTTTTTT. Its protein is CASSPPTAGRTGELFF.